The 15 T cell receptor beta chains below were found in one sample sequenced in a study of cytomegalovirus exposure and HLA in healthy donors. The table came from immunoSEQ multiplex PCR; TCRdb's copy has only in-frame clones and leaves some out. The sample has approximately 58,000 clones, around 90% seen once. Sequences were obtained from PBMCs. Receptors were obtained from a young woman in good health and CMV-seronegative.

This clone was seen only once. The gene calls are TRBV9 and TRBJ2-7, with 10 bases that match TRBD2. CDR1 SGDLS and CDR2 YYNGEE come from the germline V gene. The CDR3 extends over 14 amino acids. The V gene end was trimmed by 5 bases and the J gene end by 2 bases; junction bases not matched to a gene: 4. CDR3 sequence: CASSRTSGPYEQYF. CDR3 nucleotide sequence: TGTGCCAGCAGTAGGACTAGCGGACCCTACGAGCAGTACTTC.

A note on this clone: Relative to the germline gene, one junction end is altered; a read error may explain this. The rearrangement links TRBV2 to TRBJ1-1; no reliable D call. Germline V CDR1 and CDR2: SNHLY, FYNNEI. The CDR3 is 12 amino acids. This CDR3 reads CASRPFTTKAFF. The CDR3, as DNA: TGTGCCAGCAGACCCTTTACCACTAAAGCTTTCTTT.

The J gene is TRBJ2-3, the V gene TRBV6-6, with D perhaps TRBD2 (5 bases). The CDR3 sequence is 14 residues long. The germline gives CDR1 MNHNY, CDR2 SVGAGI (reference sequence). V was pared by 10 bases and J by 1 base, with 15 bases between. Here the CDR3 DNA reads TGTGCCACCGTAGGACTTTTGGGCACAGATACGCAGTATTTT. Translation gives CATVGLLGTDTQYF.

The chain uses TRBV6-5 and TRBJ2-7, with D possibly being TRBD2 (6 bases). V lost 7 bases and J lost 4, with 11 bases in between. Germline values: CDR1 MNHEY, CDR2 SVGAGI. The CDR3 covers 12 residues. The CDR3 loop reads CASTSAGYEQYF. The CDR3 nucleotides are TGTGCCAGCACTAGCGCGGGTTACGAGCAGTACTTC.

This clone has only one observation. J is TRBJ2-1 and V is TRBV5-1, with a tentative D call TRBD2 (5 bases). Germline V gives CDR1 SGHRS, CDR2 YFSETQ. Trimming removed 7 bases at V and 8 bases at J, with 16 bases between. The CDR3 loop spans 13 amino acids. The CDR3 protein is CASRSPGVDEQFF. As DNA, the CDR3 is TGCGCCAGCCGAAGCCCCGGGGTAGATGAGCAGTTCTTC. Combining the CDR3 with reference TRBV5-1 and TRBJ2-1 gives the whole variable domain KAGVTQTPRYLIKTRGQQVTLSCSPISGHRSVSWYQQTPGQGLQFLFEYFSETQRNKGNFPGRFSGRQFSNSRSEMNVSTLELGDSALYLCASRSPGVDEQFFGPGTRLTVL.

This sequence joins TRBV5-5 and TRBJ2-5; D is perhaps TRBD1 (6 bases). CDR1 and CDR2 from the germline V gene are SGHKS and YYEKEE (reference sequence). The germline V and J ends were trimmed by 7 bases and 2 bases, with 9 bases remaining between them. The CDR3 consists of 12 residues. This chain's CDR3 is CASEGQQETQYF. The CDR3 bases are TGTGCCAGCGAAGGACAGCAAGAGACCCAGTACTTC. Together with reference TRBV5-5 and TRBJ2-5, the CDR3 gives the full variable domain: DAGVTQSPTHLIKTRGQQVTLRCSPISGHKSVSWYQQVLGQGPQFIFQYYEKEERGRGNFPDRFSARQFPNYSSELNVNALLLGDSALYLCASEGQQETQYFGPGTRLLVL.

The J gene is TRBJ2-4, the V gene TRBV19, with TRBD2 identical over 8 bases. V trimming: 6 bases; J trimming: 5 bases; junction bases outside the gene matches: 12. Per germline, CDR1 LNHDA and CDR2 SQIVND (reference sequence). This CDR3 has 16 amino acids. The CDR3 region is CASRKGGSGKENIQYF. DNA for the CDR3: TGTGCCAGTAGGAAAGGGGGTAGCGGGAAGGAAAACATTCAGTACTTC.

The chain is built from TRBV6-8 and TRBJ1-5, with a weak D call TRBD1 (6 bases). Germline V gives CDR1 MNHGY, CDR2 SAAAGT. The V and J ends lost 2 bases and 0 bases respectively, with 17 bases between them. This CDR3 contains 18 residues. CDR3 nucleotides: TGTGCCAGCAGTTACAGAAGGACAGCTAAATATAGCAATCAGCCCCAGCATTTT. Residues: CASSYRRTAKYSNQPQHF.

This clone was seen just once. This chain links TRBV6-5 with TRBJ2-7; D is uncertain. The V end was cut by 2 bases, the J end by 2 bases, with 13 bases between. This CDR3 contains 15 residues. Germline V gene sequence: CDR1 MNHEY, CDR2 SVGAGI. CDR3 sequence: CASSYVDTAPYEQYF. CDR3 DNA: TGTGCCAGCAGTTACGTAGATACAGCCCCCTACGAGCAGTACTTC.

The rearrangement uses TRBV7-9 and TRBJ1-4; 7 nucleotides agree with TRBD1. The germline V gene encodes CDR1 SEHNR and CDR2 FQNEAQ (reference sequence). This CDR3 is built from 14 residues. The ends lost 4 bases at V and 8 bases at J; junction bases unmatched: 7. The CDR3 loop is CASSWGAGGEKLFF. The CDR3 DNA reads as TGTGCCAGCAGCTGGGGGGCAGGGGGGGAAAAACTGTTTTTT.

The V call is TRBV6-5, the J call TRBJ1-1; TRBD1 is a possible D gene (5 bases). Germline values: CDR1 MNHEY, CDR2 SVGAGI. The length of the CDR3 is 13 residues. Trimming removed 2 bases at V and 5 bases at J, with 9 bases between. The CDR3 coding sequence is TGTGCCAGCAGTTACCCGGGGGGTACTGAAGCTTTCTTT. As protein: CASSYPGGTEAFF.

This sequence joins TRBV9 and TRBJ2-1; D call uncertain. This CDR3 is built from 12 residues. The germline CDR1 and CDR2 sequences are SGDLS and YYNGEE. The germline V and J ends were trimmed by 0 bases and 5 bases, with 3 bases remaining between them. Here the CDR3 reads CASSVGDNEQFF. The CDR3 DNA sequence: TGTGCCAGCAGCGTAGGAGACAATGAGCAGTTCTTC.

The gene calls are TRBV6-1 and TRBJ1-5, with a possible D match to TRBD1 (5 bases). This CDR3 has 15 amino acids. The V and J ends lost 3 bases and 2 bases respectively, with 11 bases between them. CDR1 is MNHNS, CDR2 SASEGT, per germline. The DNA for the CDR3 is TGTGCCAGCAGTGAGGTAACGGGGGGCAATCAGCCCCAGCATTTT. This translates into CASSEVTGGNQPQHF.

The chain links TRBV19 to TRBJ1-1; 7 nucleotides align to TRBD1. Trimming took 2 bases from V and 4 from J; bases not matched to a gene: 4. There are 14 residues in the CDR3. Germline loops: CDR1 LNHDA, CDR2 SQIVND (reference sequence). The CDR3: CASSISGGSTEAFF. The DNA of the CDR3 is TGTGCCAGTAGTATATCAGGGGGGTCCACTGAAGCTTTCTTT.

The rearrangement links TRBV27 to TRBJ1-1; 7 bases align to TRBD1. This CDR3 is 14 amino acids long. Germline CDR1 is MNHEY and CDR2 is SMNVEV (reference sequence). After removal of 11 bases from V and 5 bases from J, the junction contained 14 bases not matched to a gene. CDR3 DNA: TGTGCCTCTAAAGGGGGCCCTCTGGGGACTGAAGCTTTCTTT. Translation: CASKGGPLGTEAFF.